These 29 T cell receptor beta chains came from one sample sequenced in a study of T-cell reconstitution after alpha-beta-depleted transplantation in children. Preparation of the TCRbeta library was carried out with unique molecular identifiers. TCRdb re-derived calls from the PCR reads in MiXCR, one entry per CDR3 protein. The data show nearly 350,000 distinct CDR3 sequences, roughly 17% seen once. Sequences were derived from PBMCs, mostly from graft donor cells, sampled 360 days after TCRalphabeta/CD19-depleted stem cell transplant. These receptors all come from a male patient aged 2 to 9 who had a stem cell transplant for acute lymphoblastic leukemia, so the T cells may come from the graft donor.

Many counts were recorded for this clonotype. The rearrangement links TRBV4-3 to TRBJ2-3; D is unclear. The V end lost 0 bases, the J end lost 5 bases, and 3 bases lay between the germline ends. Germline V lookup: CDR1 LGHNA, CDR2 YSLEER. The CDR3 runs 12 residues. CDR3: CASSQEGDTQYF. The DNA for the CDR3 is TGCGCCAGCAGCCAAGAGGGAGATACGCAGTATTTT.

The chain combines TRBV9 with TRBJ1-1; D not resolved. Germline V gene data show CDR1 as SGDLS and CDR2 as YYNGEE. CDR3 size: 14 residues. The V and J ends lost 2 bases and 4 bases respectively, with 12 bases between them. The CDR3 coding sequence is TGTGCCAGCAGCGTGCAAGGGATCGGCACTGAAGCTTTCTTT. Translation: CASSVQGIGTEAFF.

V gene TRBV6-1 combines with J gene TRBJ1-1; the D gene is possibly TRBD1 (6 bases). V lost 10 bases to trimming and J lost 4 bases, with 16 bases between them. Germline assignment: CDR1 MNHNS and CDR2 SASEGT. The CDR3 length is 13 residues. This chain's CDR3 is CATGRGGGTEAFF. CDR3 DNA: TGTGCCACCGGGAGGGGGGGGGGCACTGAAGCTTTCTTT.

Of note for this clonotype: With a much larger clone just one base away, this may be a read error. The CDR3 reads CSVDGANTEAFF. CDR3 DNA sequence: TGCAGCGTTGATGGAGCGAACACTGAAGCTTTCTTT. This chain joins TRBV29-1 and TRBJ1-1; no clear D. The length of the CDR3 is 12 residues. The ends were cut back, 3 bases at V and 1 base at J, with 6 bases in the middle. Germline V lookup: CDR1 SQVTM, CDR2 ANQGSEA.

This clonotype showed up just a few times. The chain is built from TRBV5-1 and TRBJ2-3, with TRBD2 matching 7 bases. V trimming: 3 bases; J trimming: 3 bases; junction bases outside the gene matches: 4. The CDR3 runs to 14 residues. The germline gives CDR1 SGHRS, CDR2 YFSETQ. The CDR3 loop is CASSWERETDTQYF. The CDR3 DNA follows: TGCGCCAGCAGCTGGGAGCGGGAAACAGATACGCAGTATTTT.

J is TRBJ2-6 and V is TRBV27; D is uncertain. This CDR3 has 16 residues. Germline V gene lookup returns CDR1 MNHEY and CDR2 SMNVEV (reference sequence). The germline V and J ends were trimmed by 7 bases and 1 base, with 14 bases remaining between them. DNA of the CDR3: TGTGCCAGCACCTTAGGGTATGGTTCTGGGGCCAACGTCCTGACTTTC. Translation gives CASTLGYGSGANVLTF.

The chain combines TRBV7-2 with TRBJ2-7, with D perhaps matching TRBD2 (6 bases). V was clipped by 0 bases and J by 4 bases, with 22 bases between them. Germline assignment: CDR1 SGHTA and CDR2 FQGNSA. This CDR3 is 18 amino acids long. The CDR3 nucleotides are TGTGCCAGCAGCTTAGCGTATATGGCTAGCGCGACACTGTACGAGCAGTACTTC. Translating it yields CASSLAYMASATLYEQYF.

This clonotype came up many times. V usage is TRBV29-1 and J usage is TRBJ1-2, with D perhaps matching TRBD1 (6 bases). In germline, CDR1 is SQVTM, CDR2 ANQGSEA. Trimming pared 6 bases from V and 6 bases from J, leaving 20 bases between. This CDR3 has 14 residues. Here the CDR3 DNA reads TGCAGCGTACACAAACGTCAGGGGTGGGATGGCTACACCTTC. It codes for CSVHKRQGWDGYTF.

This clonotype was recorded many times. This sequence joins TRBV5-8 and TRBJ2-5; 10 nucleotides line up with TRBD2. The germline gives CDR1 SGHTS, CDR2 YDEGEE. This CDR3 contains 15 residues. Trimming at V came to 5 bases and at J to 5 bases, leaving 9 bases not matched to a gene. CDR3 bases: TGTGCCAGCAGGTCCGGACTAGCGGAGGGGGAGACCCAGTACTTC. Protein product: CASRSGLAEGETQYF.

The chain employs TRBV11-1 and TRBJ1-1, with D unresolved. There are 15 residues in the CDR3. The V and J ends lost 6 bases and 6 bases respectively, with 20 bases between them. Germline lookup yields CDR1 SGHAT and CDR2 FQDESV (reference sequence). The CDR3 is CASRFRPGIGAEAFF. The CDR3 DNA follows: TGTGCCAGCAGGTTCCGTCCGGGGATCGGTGCTGAAGCTTTCTTT. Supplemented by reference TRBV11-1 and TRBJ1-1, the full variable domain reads EAEVAQSPRYKITEKSQAVAFWCDPISGHATLYWYRQILGQGPELLVQFQDESVVDDSQLPKDRFSAERLKGVDSTLKIQPAELGDSAMYLCASRFRPGIGAEAFFGQGTRLTVV.

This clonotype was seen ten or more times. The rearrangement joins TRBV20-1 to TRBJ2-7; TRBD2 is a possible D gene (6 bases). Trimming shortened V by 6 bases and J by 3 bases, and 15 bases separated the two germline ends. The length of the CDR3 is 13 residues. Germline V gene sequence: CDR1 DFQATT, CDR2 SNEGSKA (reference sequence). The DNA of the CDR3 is TGCAGTGCCGCGGGGTCTCGGCACTACGAGCAGTACTTC. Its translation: CSAAGSRHYEQYF.

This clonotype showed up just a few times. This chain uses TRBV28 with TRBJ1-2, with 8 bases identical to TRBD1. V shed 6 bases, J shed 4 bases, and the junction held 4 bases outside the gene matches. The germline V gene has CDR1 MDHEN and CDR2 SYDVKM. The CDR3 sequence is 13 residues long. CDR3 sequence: CASRSGQVYGYTF. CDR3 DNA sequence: TGTGCCAGCAGATCGGGACAGGTCTATGGCTACACCTTC.

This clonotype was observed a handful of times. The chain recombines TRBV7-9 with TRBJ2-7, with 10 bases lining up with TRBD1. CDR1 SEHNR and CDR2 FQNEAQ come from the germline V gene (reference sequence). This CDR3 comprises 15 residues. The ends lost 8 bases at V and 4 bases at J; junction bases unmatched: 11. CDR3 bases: TGTGCCAGCCGAGGGGCCCTGGACAGGGGGTACGAGCAGTACTTC. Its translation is CASRGALDRGYEQYF.

The CDR3 loop reads CASSPLAPSTDTQYF. CDR3 sequence (DNA): TGTGCCAGCAGTCCACTAGCTCCGAGCACAGATACGCAGTATTTT. This chain joins TRBV4-2 and TRBJ2-3, with D perhaps matching TRBD2 (6 bases). Trimming removed 6 bases at V and 0 bases at J, with 13 bases between. The V gene's germline CDR1 is LGHNA and CDR2 YNFKEQ. CDR3 length: 15 amino acids.

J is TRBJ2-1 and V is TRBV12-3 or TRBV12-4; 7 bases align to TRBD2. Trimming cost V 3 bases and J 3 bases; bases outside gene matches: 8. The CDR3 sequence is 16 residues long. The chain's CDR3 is CASSFRLADLYNEQFF. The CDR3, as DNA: TGTGCCAGCAGTTTTAGGCTAGCGGATCTCTACAATGAGCAGTTCTTC.

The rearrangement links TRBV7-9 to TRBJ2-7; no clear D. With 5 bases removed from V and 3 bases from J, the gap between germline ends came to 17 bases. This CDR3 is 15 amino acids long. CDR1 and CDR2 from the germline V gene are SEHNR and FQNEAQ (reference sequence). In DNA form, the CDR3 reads TGTGCCAGCAGCGTCAATACTGTTCCGGACTACGAGCAGTACTTC. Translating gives CASSVNTVPDYEQYF.

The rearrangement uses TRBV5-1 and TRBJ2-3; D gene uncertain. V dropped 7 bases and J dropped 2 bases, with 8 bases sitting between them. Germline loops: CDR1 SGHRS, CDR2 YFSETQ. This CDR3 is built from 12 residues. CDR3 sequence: CASGEDTDTQYF. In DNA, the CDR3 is TGCGCCAGCGGGGAAGACACAGATACGCAGTATTTT. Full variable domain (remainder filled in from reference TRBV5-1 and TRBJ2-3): KAGVTQTPRYLIKTRGQQVTLSCSPISGHRSVSWYQQTPGQGLQFLFEYFSETQRNKGNFPGRFSGRQFSNSRSEMNVSTLELGDSALYLCASGEDTDTQYFGPGTRLTVL.

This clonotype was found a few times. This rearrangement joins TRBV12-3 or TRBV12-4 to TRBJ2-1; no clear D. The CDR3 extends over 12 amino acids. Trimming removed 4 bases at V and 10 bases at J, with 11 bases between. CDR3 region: CASSSIKREQFF. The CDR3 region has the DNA TGTGCCAGCAGTTCGATCAAGAGGGAGCAGTTCTTC.

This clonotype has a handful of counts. CDR3 sequence: CASSFDIYTEAFF. CDR3 coding DNA: TGTGCCAGCAGCTTCGACATTTACACTGAAGCTTTCTTT. The rearrangement joins TRBV11-2 to TRBJ1-1; no firm D call. CDR1 is SGHAT, CDR2 FQNNGV, per germline. CDR3 size: 13 residues. V was clipped by 3 bases and J by 3 bases, with 8 bases between them.

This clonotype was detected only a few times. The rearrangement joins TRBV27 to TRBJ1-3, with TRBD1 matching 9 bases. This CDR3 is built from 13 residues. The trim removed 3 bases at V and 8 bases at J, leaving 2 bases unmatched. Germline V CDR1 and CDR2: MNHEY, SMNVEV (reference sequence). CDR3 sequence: CASSLGQGDTIYF. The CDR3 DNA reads TGTGCCAGCAGTTTGGGACAGGGCGACACCATATATTTT.

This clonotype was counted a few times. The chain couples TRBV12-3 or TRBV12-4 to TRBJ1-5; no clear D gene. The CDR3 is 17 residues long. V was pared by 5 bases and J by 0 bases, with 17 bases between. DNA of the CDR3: TGTGCCAGCAGTCCCCGTTGGGAGGGATATAGCAATCAGCCCCAGCATTTT. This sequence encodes CASSPRWEGYSNQPQHF.

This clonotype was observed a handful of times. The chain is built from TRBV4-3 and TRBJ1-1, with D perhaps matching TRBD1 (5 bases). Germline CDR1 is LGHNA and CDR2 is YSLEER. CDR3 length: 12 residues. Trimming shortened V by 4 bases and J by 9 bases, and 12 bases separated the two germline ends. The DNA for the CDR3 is TGCGCCAGCAGCCCGCTGGGGGGAAAAGCTTTCTTT. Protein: CASSPLGGKAFF.

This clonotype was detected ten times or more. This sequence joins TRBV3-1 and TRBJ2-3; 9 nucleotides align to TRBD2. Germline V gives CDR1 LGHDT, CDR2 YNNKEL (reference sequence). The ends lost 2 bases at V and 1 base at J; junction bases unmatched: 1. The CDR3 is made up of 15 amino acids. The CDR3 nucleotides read TGTGCCAGCAGCCAACTAGCGGGACGCACAGATACGCAGTATTTT. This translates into CASSQLAGRTDTQYF.

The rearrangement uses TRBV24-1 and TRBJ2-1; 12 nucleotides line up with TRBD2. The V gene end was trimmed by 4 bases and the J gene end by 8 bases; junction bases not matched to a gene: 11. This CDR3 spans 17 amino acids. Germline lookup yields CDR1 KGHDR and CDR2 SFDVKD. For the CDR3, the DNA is TGTGCCACCAGTGACCCCCCGACTAGCGGGAGCATCGATGAGCAGTTCTTC. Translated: CATSDPPTSGSIDEQFF.

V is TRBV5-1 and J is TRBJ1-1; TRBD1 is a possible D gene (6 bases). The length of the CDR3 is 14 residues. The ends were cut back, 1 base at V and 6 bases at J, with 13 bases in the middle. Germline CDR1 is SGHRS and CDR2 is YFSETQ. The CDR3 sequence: CASSLRQVDAEAFF. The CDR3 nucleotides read TGCGCCAGCAGCTTGCGACAGGTGGACGCTGAAGCTTTCTTT.

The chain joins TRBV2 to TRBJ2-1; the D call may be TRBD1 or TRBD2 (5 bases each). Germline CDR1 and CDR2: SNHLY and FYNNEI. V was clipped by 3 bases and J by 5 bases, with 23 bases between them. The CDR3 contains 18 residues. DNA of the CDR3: TGTGCCAGCAGTGACAGGGAGAGTGGGGTAGTAGTGGACAATGAGCAGTTCTTC. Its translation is CASSDRESGVVVDNEQFF.

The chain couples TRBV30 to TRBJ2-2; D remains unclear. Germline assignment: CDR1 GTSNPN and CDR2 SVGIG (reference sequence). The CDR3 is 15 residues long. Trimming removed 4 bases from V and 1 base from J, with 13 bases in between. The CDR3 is CAWTYTVLNTGELFF. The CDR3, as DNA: TGTGCCTGGACCTACACCGTCCTGAACACCGGGGAGCTGTTTTTT.

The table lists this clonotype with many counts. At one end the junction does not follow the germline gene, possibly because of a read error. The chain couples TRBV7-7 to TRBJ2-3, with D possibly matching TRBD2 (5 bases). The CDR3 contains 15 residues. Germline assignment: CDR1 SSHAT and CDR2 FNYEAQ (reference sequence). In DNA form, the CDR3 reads TGTGCTAGCAAAGGGCTAGCCTGGAGCACAGATACGCAGTATTTT. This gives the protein CASKGLAWSTDTQYF.

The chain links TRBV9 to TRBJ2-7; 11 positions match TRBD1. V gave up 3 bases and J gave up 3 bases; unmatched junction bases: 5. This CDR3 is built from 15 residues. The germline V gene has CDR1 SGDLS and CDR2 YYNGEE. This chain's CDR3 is CASSAGQGAGYEQYF. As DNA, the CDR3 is TGTGCCAGCAGCGCCGGACAGGGGGCTGGCTACGAGCAGTACTTC.